This entry concerns a single TCR beta chain. It lacks a known antigen. Per-nucleotide qualities are absent, and no much larger clonotype sits a single base away. This specimen's time point label, per the study, means: baseline before first vaccination. The vaccinee samples were drawn from two UK trials, COV001 and COV002, one of which was a single-blind randomized controlled phase 2/3 trial testing AZD1222 (ChAdOx1 nCoV-19) in healthy adults. Trial participant PBMC samples were collected at day 0 and day 28 after the second dose for TCRbeta chain sequencing. According to the germline V gene, CDR1 reads LGHNA and CDR2 reads YNFKEQ. Trimming accounts for 4 bases at V and 4 bases at J, while the number of junction bases matched to no gene is 3. The CDR3 contains 13 residues, cysteine and phenylalanine counted. The retained sequence is limited to the CDR3, 39 bases, with the frame set at the first base.

The CDR3 regions of human TCRbeta chains were subjected to immunosequencing. In the source study's methods: TCRs in the repertoires were matched against a reference library of SARS-CoV-2-specific TCRs that had been generated with the MIRA antigen-specificity platform. Breadth was defined as the fraction of unique TCRs that were SARS-CoV-2-associated. Depth was defined as the fraction of total T cells that were SARS-CoV-2-associated. Using the MIRA data, every spike-specific TCR was mapped to the spike region that the TCR reacted to and assigned to either a CD4 or a CD8 class. Log10-transformed breadth and depth values were compared by one-way ANOVA with Sidak's multiple comparisons tests. TCRdb's version of the immuneACCESS table is confined to in-frame rearrangements and falls short of the full clone set. An unresolved V gene accounts for under half of the shortfall where checked; the remainder is of unknown origin. The V and J calls and clone size are taken from that table; D and trimming were inferred from the DNA. The sample table records 150,000 to 200,000 clones; around nine tenths of these occur just once. The ten largest make up around 2.6% of the sample.

This specimen comes from a study of T cell responses to AZD1222 COVID-19 vaccine (dated by TCRdb to 2020 to 2023). The study in broad terms: AZD1222 recipients with second doses at about 4 weeks or about 12 weeks were pooled, because spike-specific TCR depth and breadth did not differ between schedules. A total of 230 to 250 trial participants underwent TCR sequencing, of whom 207 received two doses of AZD1222 and about 25 received two doses of the MenACWY control vaccine. Enrollment into the trials was organized by age into subgroups of 18-55, 56-69 and 70-plus years, and those subgroups contained approximately 160, 26 and 62 TCR-sequenced participants, respectively. On the study overall, not on this receptor specifically: Only 5 to 7 AZD1222 recipients were SARS-CoV-2 seropositive at baseline, limiting conclusions about previously exposed vaccinees. A significant rise in spike-specific TCR breadth and depth was observed after two AZD1222 doses relative to day 0 and relative to MenACWY recipients. Most participants were white British and females outnumbered males, and the authors suggested that clonal diversity may have been underestimated. In the small 56-69-year group, the increase in depth fell short of significance, most likely because of low power. No day 14 peak-response samples were available, so repertoires were characterized only after the peak T cell response. Reportedly, close to half of the unique spike-specific TCRs recognized epitopes lying outside the regions that are mutated in the B.1.351 and B.1.1.7 variants. The vaccine-associated CD4 TCRs covered the entire spike protein, and the dominant responses fell in regions 160-218 and 743-854.

The TCR comes from an adult in good health. Sequenced here: peripheral blood, sampled on day 0 of AZD1222 vaccination. The V gene is TRBV4-2 and the J gene is TRBJ2-7, and 8 bases in between align with TRBD1. In nucleotides, the sequence is TGTGCCAGCAGCCCTTGGACAGGGTACGAGCAGTACTTC. Its amino acids are CASSPWTGYEQYF.